One and the same sample provided the 16 T cell receptor beta chains below, sequenced in a study of response to subunit inactivated influenza vaccine. TCRdb called the RT-PCR reads again in MiXCR, with one record for every CDR3 protein. The sample has around 850,000 distinct CDR3 sequences, about 18% seen once. Sequenced material: PBMCs from blood, taken about 5 days after vaccination. Receptor source: a man aged 50-60 years who received an inactivated influenza vaccine.

The rearrangement uses TRBV21-1 and TRBJ2-7; the table's D call of TRBD1 was not tested on the DNA. TRBV21-1 is a pseudogene. The length of the CDR3 is 12 residues. The CDR3 reads CARNLRGREQYF. CDR3 nucleotide sequence: TGTGCCAGAAACCTCCGGGGCCGCGAGCAGTACTTC.

The chain is built from TRBV11-2 and TRBJ2-2, with D uncertain. Germline-derived CDR1 and CDR2 are SGHAT and FQNNGV. Between the trimmed V and J ends, which lost 2 bases and 6 bases, there was a span of 10 bases. The CDR3 is made up of 14 amino acids. CDR3 sequence reads: CASSLRQVAGELFF. The CDR3 nucleotides are TGTGCCAGCAGCTTAAGACAAGTTGCCGGGGAGCTGTTTTTT. Using reference TRBV11-2 and TRBJ2-2 for the parts outside the CDR3, the full variable domain is EAGVAQSPRYKIIEKRQSVAFWCNPISGHATLYWYQQILGQGPKLLIQFQNNGVVDDSQLPKDRFSAERLKGVDSTLKIQPAKLEDSAVYLCASSLRQVAGELFFGEGSRLTVL.

The rearrangement links TRBV5-5 to TRBJ1-4, with D possibly TRBD1 on 6 matching bases. CDR1 is SGHKS and CDR2 is YYEKEE in the germline V gene (reference sequence). Trimming removed 2 bases from V and 1 base from J, with 18 bases in between. This CDR3 region has 18 residues. The CDR3 DNA reads as TGTGCCAGCAGCTTAACCTGGGGGCGATACGTAACTAATGAAAAACTGTTTTTT. Translated, it gives CASSLTWGRYVTNEKLFF.

This clonotype was found many times. The rearrangement uses TRBV7-2 and TRBJ1-2, with TRBD1 identical over 7 bases. The CDR3 spans 13 residues. With 5 bases clipped from V and 2 bases from J, the junction kept 2 bases outside the gene matches. CDR1 is SGHTA, CDR2 FQGNSA, per germline. CDR3: CASSQTGNYGYTF. As DNA, the CDR3 is TGTGCCAGCAGCCAGACAGGGAACTATGGCTACACCTTC.

CDR3 protein: CASGDGLGNQPQHF. CDR3 DNA sequence: TGTGCCAGCGGAGACGGTTTAGGCAATCAGCCCCAGCATTTT. The V call is TRBV9, the J call TRBJ1-5; no clear D gene. Trimming took off 7 bases at V and 2 bases at J, with 13 bases between the two ends. CDR3 size: 14 residues. Germline CDR1 SGDLS, CDR2 YYNGEE.

This clonotype was seen many times. The rearrangement links TRBV20-1 to TRBJ2-7; D is unresolved. Germline CDR1 DFQATT, CDR2 SNEGSKA (reference sequence). V lost 0 bases and J 1 base, leaving 10 bases between the germline ends. This CDR3 region has 14 residues. The CDR3 loop reads CSAREAARSYEQYF. CDR3 DNA: TGCAGTGCTAGAGAGGCCGCGCGATCCTACGAGCAGTACTTC.

This clonotype was observed a few times. The chain joins TRBV12-3 or TRBV12-4 to TRBJ2-7; D might be TRBD1 (6 bases). CDR3 length equals 12 residues. The V and J ends lost 4 bases and 5 bases respectively, with 9 bases between them. CDR3 DNA sequence: TGTGCCAGCAGTTGGGGGCCTAACGAGCAGTACTTC. Translating it yields CASSWGPNEQYF.

The V and J genes are TRBV20-1 and TRBJ2-2, with 9 bases matching TRBD1. The trim removed 6 bases at V and 9 bases at J, leaving 11 bases unmatched. Germline CDR1 is DFQATT and CDR2 is SNEGSKA (reference sequence). The CDR3 totals 14 residues. The CDR3 sequence: CSARGQGNKRELFF. For the CDR3, the DNA is TGCAGTGCCCGTGGACAGGGGAATAAGAGGGAGCTGTTTTTT.

This clonotype was counted a few times. The V call is TRBV29-1, the J call TRBJ2-1, with D tentatively TRBD1 (6 bases). V was shortened by 4 bases and J by 7 bases, with 14 bases between the two germline ends. CDR1 is SQVTM and CDR2 is ANQGSEA in the germline V gene. The CDR3 loop spans 13 amino acids. Written as DNA, the CDR3 is TGCAGCGTTGCGGTAAACAGGGTAAATGAGCAGTTCTTC. Its translation: CSVAVNRVNEQFF.

The rearrangement uses TRBV20-1 and TRBJ2-5; a weak D match, TRBD1 (6 bases). V was cut by 6 bases and J by 0 bases, with 17 bases left in between. From germline, CDR1 is DFQATT and CDR2 SNEGSKA (reference sequence). This CDR3 contains 15 residues. The chain's CDR3 is CSAGPGHLYQETQYF. The CDR3, as DNA: TGCAGTGCAGGCCCGGGACACCTGTACCAAGAGACCCAGTACTTC.

The chain has TRBV15 and TRBJ2-7; a weak D match, TRBD2 (6 bases). Per germline, CDR1 LNHNV and CDR2 YYDKDF (reference sequence). With 3 bases removed from V and 3 bases from J, the gap between germline ends came to 9 bases. This CDR3 region has 13 residues. The CDR3 sequence: CATSRGEVYEQYF. As DNA, the CDR3 is TGTGCCACCAGCAGGGGGGAGGTCTACGAGCAGTACTTC.

This clonotype was recorded a few times. J is TRBJ2-2 and V is TRBV20-1, with D tentatively TRBD2 (6 bases). CDR3 length equals 13 residues. Looked up from germline, CDR1 is DFQATT and CDR2 is SNEGSKA (reference sequence). Trimming left V 8 bases short and J 6 bases short, with 16 bases between. The CDR3 DNA reads as TGCAGTACCGGTGCGGGGCCGGCCGGGGAGCTGTTTTTT. Its translation is CSTGAGPAGELFF.

This clonotype has more than one count but fewer than ten. This sequence joins TRBV4-1 and TRBJ2-7; maybe TRBD1 (6 bases). Germline V lookup: CDR1 MGHRA, CDR2 YSYEKL. The CDR3 consists of 13 residues. The V end was cut by 0 bases, the J end by 4 bases, with 7 bases between. CDR3 residues: CASSQEGGYEQYF. The CDR3 DNA follows: TGCGCCAGCAGCCAAGAAGGGGGTTACGAGCAGTACTTC.

The sample holds a few counts of this clonotype. The chain has TRBV24-1 and TRBJ2-2; unclear D gene. Germline V gene sequence: CDR1 KGHDR, CDR2 SFDVKD. The CDR3 runs to 14 residues. Between the trimmed V and J ends, which lost 5 bases and 0 bases, there was a span of 6 bases. CDR3 region: CATSAQSNTGELFF. The CDR3 coding sequence is TGTGCCACCAGTGCCCAGTCGAACACCGGGGAGCTGTTTTTT.

The chain is built from TRBV3-1 and TRBJ2-1; D call uncertain. Trimming left V 1 base short and J 2 bases short, with 9 bases between. Germline V gene lookup returns CDR1 LGHDT and CDR2 YNNKEL (reference sequence). This CDR3 is 15 amino acids long. The chain's CDR3 is CASSQALGTYNEQFF. The CDR3 nucleotides are TGTGCCAGCAGCCAAGCTTTGGGCACCTACAATGAGCAGTTCTTC.

V and J are TRBV7-2 and TRBJ2-2; D is possibly TRBD2 (6 bases). CDR1 is SGHTA and CDR2 is FQGNSA in the germline V gene. The CDR3 has 18 residues. Trimming left V 0 bases short and J 2 bases short, with 16 bases between. CDR3 sequence (DNA): TGTGCCAGCAGCTTAGCGCCACTAGGACTACCAAACACCGGGGAGCTGTTTTTT. Protein sequence: CASSLAPLGLPNTGELFF.